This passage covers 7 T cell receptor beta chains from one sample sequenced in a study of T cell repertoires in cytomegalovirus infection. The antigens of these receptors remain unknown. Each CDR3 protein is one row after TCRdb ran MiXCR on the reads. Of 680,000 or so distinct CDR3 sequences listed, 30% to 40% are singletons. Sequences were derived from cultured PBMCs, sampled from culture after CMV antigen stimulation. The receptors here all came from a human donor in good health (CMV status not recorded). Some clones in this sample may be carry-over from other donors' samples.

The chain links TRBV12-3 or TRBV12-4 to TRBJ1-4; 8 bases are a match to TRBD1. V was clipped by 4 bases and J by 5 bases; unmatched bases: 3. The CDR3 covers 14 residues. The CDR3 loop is CASSWTGRNEKLFF. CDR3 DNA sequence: TGTGCCAGCAGTTGGACAGGGCGGAATGAAAAACTGTTTTTT.

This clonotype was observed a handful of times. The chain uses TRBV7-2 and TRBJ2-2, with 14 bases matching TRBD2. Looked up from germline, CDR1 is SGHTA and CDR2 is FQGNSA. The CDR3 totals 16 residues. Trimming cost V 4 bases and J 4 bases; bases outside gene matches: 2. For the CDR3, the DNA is TGTGCCAGCAGCTGGACTAGCGGGGGGTCCACCGGGGAGCTGTTTTTT. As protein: CASSWTSGGSTGELFF.

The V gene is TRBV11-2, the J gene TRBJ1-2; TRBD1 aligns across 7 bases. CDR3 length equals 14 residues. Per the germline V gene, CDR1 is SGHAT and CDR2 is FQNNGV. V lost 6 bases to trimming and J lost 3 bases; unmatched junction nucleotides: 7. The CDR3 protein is CASRLTGTDYGYTF. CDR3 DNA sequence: TGTGCCAGCAGGCTAACCGGGACAGACTATGGCTACACCTTC.

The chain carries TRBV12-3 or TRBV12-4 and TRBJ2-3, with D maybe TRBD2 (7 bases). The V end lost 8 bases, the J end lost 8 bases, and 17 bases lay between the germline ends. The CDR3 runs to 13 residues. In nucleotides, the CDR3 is TGTGCCAGCGGTGGGAGGGGGGGGGGTACGCAGTATTTT. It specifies CASGGRGGGTQYF.

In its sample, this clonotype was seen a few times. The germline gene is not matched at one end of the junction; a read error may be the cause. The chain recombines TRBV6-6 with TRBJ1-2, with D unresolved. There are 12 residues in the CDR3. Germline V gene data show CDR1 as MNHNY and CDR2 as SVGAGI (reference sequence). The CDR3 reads CASSYSSSLRLF. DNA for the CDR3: TGTGCCAGCAGTTACTCGAGCAGCCTGAGGCTATTC.

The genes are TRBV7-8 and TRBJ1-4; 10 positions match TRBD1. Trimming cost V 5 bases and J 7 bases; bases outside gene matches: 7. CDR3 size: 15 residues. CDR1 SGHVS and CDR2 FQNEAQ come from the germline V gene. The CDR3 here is CASSRGQGVVEKLFF. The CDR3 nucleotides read TGTGCCAGCAGCCGTGGACAGGGGGTGGTTGAAAAACTGTTTTTT.

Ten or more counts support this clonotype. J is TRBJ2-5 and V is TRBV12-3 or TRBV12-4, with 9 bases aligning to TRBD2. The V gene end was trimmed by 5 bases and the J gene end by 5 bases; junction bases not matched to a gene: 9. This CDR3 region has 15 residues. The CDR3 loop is CASSPGAGLAETQYF. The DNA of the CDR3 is TGTGCCAGCAGTCCGGGCGCCGGACTAGCGGAGACCCAGTACTTC.